The rows below give T cell receptor beta chains drawn from one sample of a study of blood T cells in healthy people across ages. Using its own MiXCR run on the 5' RACE reads, TCRdb lists one record per CDR3 protein. Among about a million distinct CDR3 sequences listed, about 53% were seen once. The sample taken for sequencing was blood. These TCRs come from a woman aged 60-75 years in good health. CDR3s include the opening cysteine and the closing phenylalanine or tryptophan. D genes are given only for firm matches. The size of a clone is reported for some rows only, either as once, few or many, or as a class for expanded clones.

TRBV5-1	-	TRBJ2-7	-	CASSWGPLLTNEQYF	TGCGCCAGCAGTTGGGGCCCCCTATTAACTAACGAGCAGTACTTC
TRBV12-3/TRBV12-4	-	TRBJ2-7	-	CASSLAATYEQYF	TGTGCCAGCAGTTTAGCGGCTACCTACGAGCAGTACTTC
TRBV6-1	-	TRBJ2-1	many	CASSGRFSSYNEQFF	TGTGCCAGCAGTGGCAGGTTTTCCTCCTACAATGAGCAGTTCTTC
TRBV7-2	-	TRBJ1-4	few	CASTVGGRLFF	TGTGCCAGCACCGTGGGGGGAAGGCTGTTTTTT
TRBV7-2	-	TRBJ2-3	few	CASSSVGFGGTDTQYF	TGTGCCAGCAGCTCAGTGGGGTTTGGGGGCACAGATACGCAGTATTTT
TRBV15	TRBD2	TRBJ2-1	-	CATSRAARTSGMSEQFF	TGTGCCACCAGCAGAGCCGCCCGGACTAGCGGGATGTCTGAGCAGTTCTTC
TRBV7-2	TRBD2	TRBJ2-7	-	CASSFVSGTPPYEQYF	TGTGCCAGCAGCTTCGTTAGCGGGACCCCTCCCTACGAGCAGTACTTC
TRBV29-1	-	TRBJ2-4	few	CSVEDTPGKGQYF	TGCAGCGTTGAAGATACGCCCGGGAAGGGTCAGTACTTC
TRBV6-5	-	TRBJ2-5	-	CASSKHWEQYF	TGTGCCAGCAGTAAACACTGGGAGCAGTACTTC
TRBV20-1	-	TRBJ2-1	-	CSARDLYEQFF	TGCAGTGCTAGAGACCTATACGAGCAGTTCTTC
TRBV9	-	TRBJ1-2	few	CASSVRNYGYTF	TGTGCCAGCAGCGTAAGAAACTATGGCTACACCTTC
TRBV27	-	TRBJ2-7	once	CASSLKGTGASYEQYF	TGTGCCAGCAGCCTTAAGGGGACCGGGGCAAGCTACGAGCAGTACTTC
TRBV29-1	-	TRBJ2-1	-	CSVDHNEQFF	TGCAGCGTTGACCACAATGAGCAGTTCTTC
TRBV11-2	TRBD2	TRBJ2-3	-	CASSSGLAGRYDTDTQYF	TGTGCCAGCAGCTCAGGACTAGCGGGACGCTATGACACAGATACGCAGTATTTT
TRBV7-2	-	TRBJ1-2	once	CASSFARGYGYTF	TGTGCCAGCAGCTTCGCAAGGGGCTATGGCTACACCTTC
TRBV11-2	TRBD1	TRBJ2-1	-	CASSSDRVNNEQFF	TGTGCCAGCAGCTCCGACAGGGTAAACAATGAGCAGTTCTTC
TRBV9	-	TRBJ2-7	few	CASSVGAGDTYEQYF	TGTGCCAGCAGCGTAGGAGCAGGGGACACCTACGAGCAGTACTTC
TRBV7-2	-	TRBJ2-3	few	CASSLAYNTDTQYF	TGTGCCAGCAGCTTAGCATATAACACAGATACGCAGTATTTT
TRBV20-1	-	TRBJ2-1	-	CSARAFLPHEQFF	TGCAGTGCTAGAGCCTTCCTCCCCCATGAGCAGTTCTTC
TRBV25-1	-	TRBJ2-5	-	CASNLAPWETQYF	TGTGCCAGCAATCTAGCTCCGTGGGAGACCCAGTACTTC
TRBV20-1	-	TRBJ2-1	-	CSARDLRATIKDNEQFF	TGCAGTGCTAGAGATCTTAGGGCCACGATTAAAGACAATGAGCAGTTCTTC
TRBV10-3	-	TRBJ1-6	-	CAIRDRDKSPLHF	TGTGCCATCAGAGACCGGGACAAATCACCCCTCCACTTT
TRBV25-1	-	TRBJ1-6	-	CASSKVGRQSSSYNSPLHF	TGTGCCAGCAGTAAAGTTGGGAGACAGAGCAGCTCCTATAATTCACCCCTCCACTTT
TRBV27	-	TRBJ1-2	few	CASSPGWAYGYTF	TGTGCCAGCAGTCCAGGGTGGGCTTATGGCTACACCTTC
TRBV3-1	-	TRBJ2-3	few	CASSQDLLTGGDTQYF	TGTGCCAGCAGCCAAGACCTTCTGACTGGTGGGGATACGCAGTATTTT
TRBV12-3/TRBV12-4	-	TRBJ1-2	few	CASSLAGASGYTF	TGTGCCAGCAGTTTAGCGGGGGCTAGCGGCTACACCTTC
TRBV20-1	TRBD2	TRBJ2-1	-	CSARDLASGSNEQFF	TGCAGTGCTAGAGATCTGGCTAGCGGGAGTAATGAGCAGTTCTTC
TRBV3-1	TRBD2	TRBJ2-1	few	CASSPTSGRYNEQFF	TGTGCCAGCAGCCCCACGAGCGGGAGATACAATGAGCAGTTCTTC
TRBV29-1	-	TRBJ2-7	-	CSVVEVLSYEQYF	TGCAGCGTTGTAGAGGTTTTATCCTACGAGCAGTACTTC
TRBV5-1	-	TRBJ2-7	-	CASSFGAVSYEQYF	TGCGCCAGCAGCTTCGGGGCTGTCTCCTACGAGCAGTACTTC
TRBV4-3	TRBD2	TRBJ2-5	-	CASSQDPWLAGEGETQYF	TGCGCCAGCAGCCAAGATCCCTGGCTAGCGGGAGAGGGAGAGACCCAGTACTTC
TRBV25-1	-	TRBJ1-2	few	CASSRGSNYGYTF	TGTGCCAGCAGCCGAGGAAGCAACTATGGCTACACCTTC
TRBV15	-	TRBJ1-6	-	CATSSSKSPLHF	TGTGCCACCAGCAGCTCGAAGTCACCCCTCCACTTT
TRBV4-3	-	TRBJ2-5	-	CASSQDWRGAGETQYF	TGCGCCAGCAGCCAAGATTGGAGGGGCGCAGGGGAGACCCAGTACTTC
TRBV14	TRBD2	TRBJ2-3	-	CASSQGLAIRHSTDTQYF	TGTGCCAGCAGCCAAGGACTAGCGATCCGCCACAGCACAGATACGCAGTATTTT
TRBV7-9	-	TRBJ2-5	-	CASSPAGPGGDGMETQYF	TGTGCCAGCAGCCCCGCAGGGCCAGGAGGAGATGGGATGGAGACCCAGTACTTC
TRBV7-2	-	TRBJ2-7	few	CASSSSRAYEQYF	TGTGCCAGCAGCTCGAGCAGGGCTTACGAGCAGTACTTC
TRBV7-3	TRBD2	TRBJ2-7	-	CASSLSGGRVYEQYF	TGTGCCAGCAGCTTATCTGGCGGGAGAGTCTACGAGCAGTACTTC
TRBV30	TRBD2	TRBJ2-1	few	CAAQRGVSYNEQFF	TGTGCCGCACAGCGGGGAGTCTCCTACAATGAGCAGTTCTTC
TRBV4-1	-	TRBJ1-4	-	CASSHPRGGIDDEKLFF	TGCGCCAGCAGCCACCCTCGCGGAGGGATTGATGATGAAAAACTGTTTTTT
TRBV7-9	-	TRBJ2-3	many	CASSRTGADTQYF	TGTGCCAGCAGTCGCACGGGCGCAGATACGCAGTATTTT
TRBV15	-	TRBJ2-5	-	CATTVRGLETQYF	TGTGCCACCACCGTACGGGGGTTGGAGACCCAGTACTTC
TRBV5-1	TRBD2	TRBJ2-1	few	CASSLEGGRPYNEQFF	TGCGCCAGCAGCTTGGAGGGCGGGAGACCCTATAATGAGCAGTTCTTC
TRBV29-1	TRBD1	TRBJ1-1	few	CSVYDRVGTEAFF	TGCAGCGTTTATGACAGGGTGGGCACTGAAGCTTTCTTT
TRBV4-2	TRBD2	TRBJ2-7	-	CASSQDVNSGSLYEQYF	TGTGCCAGCAGCCAAGATGTTAACAGCGGGAGTCTGTACGAGCAGTACTTC
TRBV15	-	TRBJ2-5	few	CATSRRGLAGTQYF	TGTGCCACCAGCAGACGTGGACTTGCGGGGACCCAGTACTTC